This entry is about one TCR beta chain. Per germline, CDR1 MNHEY and CDR2 SVGAGI. V lost 6 bases, J lost 0 bases, and 14 bases lay in between. The CDR3 is made up of 15 amino acids. The data originate from a study of blood T cell repertoires in COVID-19. Overall study context: Whether acute or convalescent, the COVID-19 samples came from the United States, Italy and Spain. PBMCs, B-cell-depleted T cells, or T cells were the source of the cDNA or gDNA that made up the material.

Authors' methods: How many nucleated cells were present was estimated from reference gene primer amplification. Using immunoSEQ multiplex PCR, the repertoire was profiled, and TCRdb retains in-frame clones only, with some absent. The V and J calls and the clone size are those of that table, but D and trimming were determined from the DNA. The profile shows about 33,000 clones, roughly 78% of them singletons. Sequenced sample: peripheral blood. This rearrangement joins TRBV6-5 to TRBJ1-2; a possible D gene is TRBD1 (5 bases). This receptor was obtained from a man aged 65 to 85 with acute or convalescent COVID-19. Written as DNA, the CDR3 is TGTGCCAGCAGCACCACGACAGCAACTAACTATGGCTACACCTTC. Amino acid sequence: CASSTTTATNYGYTF.